This TCR beta chain comes out of a study of shared clonotypes between healthy human individuals. Study details: Each donor's CD4 naive and CD4 memory cells filled three plates apiece, CD8 naive two, and CD8 memory one. General study points: Some naive CD4 clonotypes, roughly 4.7%, turned up in common across four donors.

The germline V gene has CDR1 KGHSH and CDR2 LQKENI. The CDR3 totals 17 residues. With 0 bases clipped from V and 7 bases from J, the junction kept 8 bases outside the gene matches. Clones were read by immunoSEQ multiplex PCR, and TCRdb kept only the in-frame ones, dropping some. This repertoire shows some 700,000 clones, 90% found once; its top ten account for 30% to 35%. Concerning this clone: What it binds is unknown.

The specimen was memory CD8+ T cells from PBMCs. Subset defined: CD45RO+ cells pooled with CCR7-negative TemRA cells. This clonotype was sampled from a man between 18 and 29 years old in good health. Some clones in this sample may be carry-over from other donors' samples. The rearrangement links TRBV18 to TRBJ2-1, with TRBD2 matching 11 bases. CDR3 bases: TGTGCCAGCTCACCACCAAAACTAGCGGGAGTCGTAAATGAGCAGTTCTTC. Translated, it gives CASSPPKLAGVVNEQFF.